This TCR beta chain was found in a study of cytomegalovirus exposure and HLA in healthy donors. The germline V gene encodes CDR1 KGHSH and CDR2 LQKENI. V was pared by 5 bases and J by 7 bases, with 4 bases of the junction left unmatched. There are 14 residues in the CDR3. Findings and limits, study-wide: On later analysis, the bulk of CMV-associated TCR beta chains appeared to be HLA-restricted. The investigators catalogued 150 or so TCR beta chains as cytomegalovirus-associated. As immune exposure information, only CMV serostatus was available.

The PCR ran on 60 Vbeta and 13 Jbeta primers. In the original processing: Around 83 million unique TCR beta chains, 10 million to 14 million shared, were counted in a later analysis. This table comes from immunoSEQ multiplex PCR, and its TCRdb copy is limited to in-frame clones, with some not included. The V and J calls and clone size were taken over from that table, and D and trimming were inferred from the DNA. This sample has roughly 77,000 clones, with about two thirds found just once. The count of this clone is one. The antigen is undetermined. Sequenced: PBMCs. The chain joins TRBV18 to TRBJ1-6; 8 bases fit TRBD1. The sequence was obtained from a woman aged 35 to 49 in good health and CMV-seropositive. CDR3 sequence reads: CASSSRGPNSPLHF. For the CDR3, the DNA is TGTGCCAGCTCAAGCAGGGGGCCCAATTCACCCCTCCACTTT. Supplemented by reference TRBV18 and TRBJ1-6, the full variable domain reads NAGVMQNPRHLVRRRGQEARLRCSPMKGHSHVYWYRQLPEEGLKFMVYLQKENIIDESGMPKERFSAEFPKEGPSILRIQQVVRGDSAAYFCASSSRGPNSPLHFGNGTRLTVT.